In this sample, the clone carrying this T cell receptor beta chain turned up many times. Its antigen is unidentified. This sample stems from a study of identical twins. The V gene lost 2 bases and the J gene lost 3 bases, with 7 bases spanning the gap. Germline V gene data show CDR1 as SQVTM and CDR2 as ANQGSEA. The CDR3 sequence is 12 residues long. TCRdb called the 5' RACE reads again in MiXCR, with one record for every CDR3 protein. In the table there are fewer than 250,000 distinct CDR3 sequences, about 7.5% of which are singletons. Study-wide findings and caveats: Fewer insertions marked abundant cord blood beta clonotypes; young adult naive trended weakly, memory not at all.

A further study also used this sample, focusing on yellow fever vaccine responses in identical twins.

This chain uses TRBV29-1 with TRBJ1-1, with D uncertain. The source material was memory (CD45RO+) T cells sorted from blood. This sequence was found in a woman aged 18 to 35 in good health. CDR3 protein: CSVEHGYTEAFF. The DNA for the CDR3 is TGCAGCGTTGAACACGGCTACACTGAAGCTTTCTTT.